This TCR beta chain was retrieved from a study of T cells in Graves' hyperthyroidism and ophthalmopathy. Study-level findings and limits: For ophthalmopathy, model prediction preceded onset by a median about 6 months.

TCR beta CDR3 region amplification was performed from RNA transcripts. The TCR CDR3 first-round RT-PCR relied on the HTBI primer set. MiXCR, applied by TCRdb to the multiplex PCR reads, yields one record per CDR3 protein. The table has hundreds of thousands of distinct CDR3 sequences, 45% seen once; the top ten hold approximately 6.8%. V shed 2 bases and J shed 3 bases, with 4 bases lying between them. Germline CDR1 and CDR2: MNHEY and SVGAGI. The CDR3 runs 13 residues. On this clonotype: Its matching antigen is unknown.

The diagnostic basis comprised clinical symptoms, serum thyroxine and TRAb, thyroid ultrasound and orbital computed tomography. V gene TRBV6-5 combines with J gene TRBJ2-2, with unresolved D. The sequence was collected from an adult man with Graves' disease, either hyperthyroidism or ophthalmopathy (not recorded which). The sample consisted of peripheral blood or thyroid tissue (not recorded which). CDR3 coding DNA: TGTGCCAGCAGTTACCATGACACCGGGGAGCTGTTTTTT. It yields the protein CASSYHDTGELFF.